Included here is one TCR beta chain sequence, with context. The sample belongs to a study of radiotherapy plus CTLA-4 blockade in lung cancer. Repertoires were generated with immunoSEQ multiplex PCR, while TCRdb's copy carries only in-frame clones and drops some. The sample records about 77,000 clones, over 65% being singletons. The sample here was peripheral blood, taken from a patient treated with radiotherapy plus ipilimumab. The origin of this receptor is a human donor with non-small cell lung cancer whose response to radiotherapy plus ipilimumab could not be evaluated.

CDR3 region: CASSAQQGTDTQYF. The CDR3 DNA sequence: TGTGCCAGCTCAGCCCAACAGGGAACAGATACGCAGTATTTT. The V call is TRBV18, the J call TRBJ2-3, with TRBD1 as a possible D gene (6 bases). The V gene lost 5 bases and the J gene lost 3 bases, with 12 bases spanning the gap. The germline V gene has CDR1 KGHSH and CDR2 LQKENI. The CDR3 contains 14 residues.